The entry that follows covers one TCR beta chain sequence. Its antigen remains unidentified. The CDR3 is made up of 16 amino acids. From germline, CDR1 is MGHRA and CDR2 YSYEKL. Between the trimmed V and J ends, which lost 5 bases and 0 bases, there was a span of 16 bases. The data stem from a study of T cell repertoires in cytomegalovirus infection. Study background: A matching HLA type, together with CMV infection, was signaled by public TCR beta signatures.

MiXCR was run by TCRdb on the reads, yielding one entry per CDR3 protein. The table lists a few hundred thousand distinct CDR3 sequences, 40% of them singletons, with 48% in the top ten. Study findings and constraints: Dominant in the ex vivo response were TCR beta clonotypes restricted by HLA-C and specific for CMV.

This TCR was sampled from a human donor in good health (CMV status not recorded). Some clones in this sample may be carry-over from other donors' samples. Sequenced material: cultured PBMCs, taken from culture after CMV antigen stimulation. The V and J genes are TRBV4-1 and TRBJ2-5; a possible D gene is TRBD2 (6 bases). The CDR3 sequence: CASSVSNRDYQETQYF. The CDR3 DNA reads as TGCGCCAGCAGCGTCAGCAACCGGGACTACCAAGAGACCCAGTACTTC.